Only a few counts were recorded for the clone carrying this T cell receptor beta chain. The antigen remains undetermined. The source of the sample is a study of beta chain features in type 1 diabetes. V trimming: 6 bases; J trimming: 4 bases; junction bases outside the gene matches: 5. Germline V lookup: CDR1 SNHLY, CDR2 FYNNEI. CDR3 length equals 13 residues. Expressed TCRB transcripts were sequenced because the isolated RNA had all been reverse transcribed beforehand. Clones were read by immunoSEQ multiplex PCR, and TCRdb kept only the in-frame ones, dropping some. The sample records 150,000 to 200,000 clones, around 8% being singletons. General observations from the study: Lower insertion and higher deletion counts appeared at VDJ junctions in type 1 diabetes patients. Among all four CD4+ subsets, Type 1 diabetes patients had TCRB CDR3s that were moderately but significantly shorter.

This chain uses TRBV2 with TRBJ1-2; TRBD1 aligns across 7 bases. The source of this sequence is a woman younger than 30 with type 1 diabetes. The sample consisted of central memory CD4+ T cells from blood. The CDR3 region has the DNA TGTGCCAGCAGCGAACAGGGGCGCTATGGCTACACCTTC. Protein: CASSEQGRYGYTF.